These 27 T cell receptor beta chains came from one sample sequenced in a study of blood T cells in healthy people across ages. Next came a second PCR, run for about 7 to 12 cycles, which used a sample-barcoded 5' primer along with a J-beta primer mix. TCRdb called the 5' RACE reads again in MiXCR, with one record for every CDR3 protein. The top ten clones hold roughly 13% of a sample with about 670,000 distinct CDR3 sequences, about 50% of them seen once. The specimen was blood. All receptors derive from a woman older than 75 in good health.

CDR3 bases: TGTGCCTCCTCATACGGGGGTCCCACTGAAGCTTTCTTT. The encoded protein is CASSYGGPTEAFF. The V and J genes are TRBV2 and TRBJ1-1; D might be TRBD1 (5 bases). Trimming stripped 11 bases from V and 4 bases from J, with 17 bases between. Germline V gene sequence: CDR1 SNHLY, CDR2 FYNNEI. The CDR3 is 13 residues long.

Regarding this clonotype: Relative to the germline gene, one junction end is altered; a read error may explain this. The V gene is TRBV4-1, the J gene TRBJ2-2, with D possibly being TRBD2 (6 bases). The CDR3 runs to 14 residues. Per germline, CDR1 MGHRA and CDR2 YSYEKL. CDR3 region: CASSQSTNTGGLFF. The CDR3 bases are TGCGCCAGCAGCCAAAGTACGAACACCGGGGGGCTGTTTTTT.

In this sample, this clonotype turned up a few times. This sequence joins TRBV6-2 or TRBV6-3 and TRBJ2-7; the D is unclear. Germline-derived CDR1 and CDR2 are MNHEY and SVGEGT. The CDR3 is 13 residues long. V gave up 3 bases and J gave up 5 bases, with 11 bases separating them. CDR3 residues: CASSYTRWNEQYF. As DNA, the CDR3 is TGTGCCAGCAGTTATACCCGATGGAACGAGCAGTACTTC.

V gene TRBV2 combines with J gene TRBJ2-6; 8 nucleotides line up with TRBD1. V gave up 7 bases and J gave up 4 bases; unmatched junction bases: 9. In germline, CDR1 is SNHLY, CDR2 FYNNEI. This CDR3 contains 16 residues. CDR3 sequence: CASKGQEVPGANVLTF. CDR3 nucleotide sequence: TGTGCCAGCAAGGGACAGGAGGTTCCAGGGGCCAACGTCCTGACTTTC.

The V call is TRBV10-3, the J call TRBJ2-5; perhaps D is TRBD1 or TRBD2 (5 bases each). CDR1 and CDR2 (germline): ENHRY, SYGVKD. Trimming stripped 0 bases from V and 6 bases from J, with 11 bases between. This CDR3 spans 14 amino acids. As DNA, the CDR3 is TGTGCCATCAGTGAGTCGGGGGAGAAAAAGACCCAGTACTTC. Translation gives CAISESGEKKTQYF.

J is TRBJ2-2 and V is TRBV29-1; 8 bases are shared with TRBD1. The ends lost 4 bases at V and 15 bases at J; junction bases unmatched: 13. CDR1 SQVTM and CDR2 ANQGSEA come from the germline V gene. CDR3 size: 13 residues. CDR3 DNA: TGCAGCGTTGGAGCAGGGGGCTCCAGTAAGATGTTTTTT. It encodes CSVGAGGSSKMFF.

For this clonotype: Possible read error: a much larger clone is one base away. The chain combines TRBV13 with TRBJ2-1; TRBD2 aligns across 7 bases. The J call could be wrong; TRBJ2-7 is a better fit for the DNA end. This CDR3 spans 17 amino acids. The V gene's germline CDR1 is PRHDT and CDR2 FYEKMQ (reference sequence). The DNA for the CDR3 is TGTGCCAGCAGCTTTCCTTCGACTAGCAGATCCTACAATGAGCAGTACTTC. Protein sequence: CASSFPSTSRSYNEQYF.

A remark on this clonotype: At one boundary the junction diverges from the germline segment, which might be a read error. The chain couples TRBV30 to TRBJ1-5; 7 bases line up with TRBD1. Germline CDR1 reads GTSNPN; CDR2 reads SVGIG (reference sequence). The CDR3 contains 14 residues. CDR3 protein: CAWTPSQGYGPRHF. CDR3 coding DNA: TGTGCCTGGACCCCCTCACAGGGGTATGGGCCCCGGCATTTT.

The chain carries TRBV10-3 and TRBJ2-3; D not resolved. The V end was cut by 4 bases, the J end by 0 bases, with 8 bases between. Germline CDR1 is ENHRY and CDR2 is SYGVKD. There are 14 residues in the CDR3. The CDR3 reads CAISVGPSTDTQYF. CDR3 nucleotides: TGTGCCATCAGTGTAGGCCCTAGCACAGATACGCAGTATTTT.

This clonotype has a count of ten or more. CDR3 coding DNA: TGTGCCATCAGGAGGGGGCAGAGCACAGATACGCAGTATTTT. Translated: CAIRRGQSTDTQYF. The rearrangement uses TRBV10-3 and TRBJ2-3, with TRBD1 matching over 7 bases. From germline, CDR1 is ENHRY and CDR2 SYGVKD. The ends lost 6 bases at V and 0 bases at J; junction bases unmatched: 3. The CDR3 has 14 amino acids.

The V call is TRBV3-1, the J call TRBJ2-1, with TRBD2 identical over 13 bases. This CDR3 has 16 residues. Per the germline V gene, CDR1 is LGHDT and CDR2 is YNNKEL (reference sequence). V was pared by 0 bases and J by 13 bases, with 9 bases of the junction left unmatched. As DNA, the CDR3 is TGTGCCAGCAGCCAAGATAGGAGGGGACTAGCGGGGATTCAGTTCTTC. Translation gives CASSQDRRGLAGIQFF.

The chain joins TRBV6-1 to TRBJ1-1; no clear D gene. CDR1 is MNHNS and CDR2 is SASEGT in the germline V gene. CDR3 size: 15 residues. Trimming cost V 2 bases and J 2 bases, with 12 bases left between them. The CDR3 spells CASSERGRDNTEAFF. CDR3 bases: TGTGCCAGCAGTGAACGAGGGCGGGATAACACTGAAGCTTTCTTT.

The rearrangement joins TRBV28 to TRBJ2-1; TRBD1 matches 7 bases. The J call could be wrong; TRBJ2-7 is a better fit for the DNA end. From germline, CDR1 is MDHEN and CDR2 SYDVKM. The CDR3 covers 14 residues. The CDR3 is CASSAGTAHYEQYF. CDR3 sequence (DNA): TGTGCCAGCAGCGCCGGGACAGCCCACTACGAGCAGTACTTC.

The chain combines TRBV4-1 with TRBJ2-3; 15 bases match TRBD2. V lost 1 base, J lost 7 bases, and 12 bases stayed unmatched. The length of the CDR3 is 19 residues. The germline gives CDR1 MGHRA, CDR2 YSYEKL. CDR3 region: CASSQVGRWTSGRANTQYF. The CDR3 DNA sequence: TGCGCCAGCAGCCAAGTCGGGCGCTGGACTAGCGGGAGGGCGAATACGCAGTATTTT.

This chain uses TRBV11-2 with TRBJ2-3, with D possibly being TRBD1 or TRBD2 (6 bases each). V was shortened by 2 bases and J by 0 bases, with 18 bases between the two germline ends. This CDR3 is 18 amino acids long. Germline loops: CDR1 SGHAT, CDR2 FQNNGV. The CDR3 DNA is TGTGCCAGCAGCTTAAGAGGGGGGACTGATCCTAGCACAGATACGCAGTATTTT. It codes for CASSLRGGTDPSTDTQYF.

This clonotype has just a few counts. The rearrangement uses TRBV7-9 and TRBJ2-3; unclear D gene. V was clipped by 6 bases and J by 6 bases, with 10 bases between them. The CDR3 is 12 residues long. The germline V gene encodes CDR1 SEHNR and CDR2 FQNEAQ (reference sequence). CDR3: CASSRSGDTQYF. The CDR3, as DNA: TGTGCCAGCAGTCGGTCTGGGGATACGCAGTATTTT.

V gene TRBV20-1 combines with J gene TRBJ2-5; 8 nucleotides line up with TRBD1. Trimming removed 0 bases from V and 4 bases from J; junction bases left unmatched: 13. The CDR3 totals 17 residues. Germline assignment: CDR1 DFQATT and CDR2 SNEGSKA (reference sequence). As DNA, the CDR3 is TGCAGTGCTAGAGATGCAATATGGCAGGGGGCGGGAGAGACCCAGTACTTC. It yields the protein CSARDAIWQGAGETQYF.

With respect to this clonotype: One end of the junction fails to match germline, which may point to a read error. The chain recombines TRBV12-3 or TRBV12-4 with TRBJ2-3; D might be TRBD1 (5 bases). This CDR3 is built from 17 residues. The CDR3 loop reads CASSPPIDSPSADMQYF. The CDR3 DNA reads TGTGCCAGCAGTCCACCCATCGACAGTCCGAGCGCAGATATGCAGTATTTT.

This rearrangement joins TRBV5-1 to TRBJ1-1; TRBD1 is a possible D gene (5 bases). The CDR3 totals 14 residues. Trimming shortened V by 3 bases and J by 1 base, and 10 bases separated the two germline ends. Germline V gene data show CDR1 as SGHRS and CDR2 as YFSETQ. The CDR3, as DNA: TGCGCCAGCAGCTCGCGGGACGGGAACACTGAAGCTTTCTTT. It yields the protein CASSSRDGNTEAFF.

This clonotype was seen a handful of times. V usage is TRBV20-1 and J usage is TRBJ2-4, with a weak D call TRBD1 (5 bases). The DNA end is more similar to TRBJ2-7, so the J call may be wrong. This CDR3 comprises 12 residues. From germline, CDR1 is DFQATT and CDR2 SNEGSKA (reference sequence). CDR3 sequence: CSARNSGCEQYF. Here the CDR3 DNA reads TGCAGTGCTAGGAATTCAGGGTGCGAGCAGTACTTC.

The chain employs TRBV28 and TRBJ2-5, with 8 bases that match TRBD1. The germline gives CDR1 MDHEN, CDR2 SYDVKM. V lost 5 bases and J lost 4; bases outside the gene matches: 6. The CDR3 sequence is 14 residues long. The CDR3 protein is CASSPDRGGETQYF. Here the CDR3 DNA reads TGTGCCAGCAGTCCCGACAGGGGAGGAGAGACCCAGTACTTC.

Comments on this clonotype: Possible read error: a much larger clone is one base away. The rearrangement joins TRBV3-1 to TRBJ2-5, with 9 bases lining up with TRBD2. The closer fit of TRBJ2-7 to the DNA end suggests the J call may be wrong. Germline V gives CDR1 LGHDT, CDR2 YNNKEL (reference sequence). This CDR3 contains 14 residues. The chain's CDR3 is CTSTGVTSGYEQYF. In DNA, the CDR3 is TGTACCAGCACCGGTGTGACTAGCGGCTACGAGCAGTACTTC.

V usage is TRBV11-1 and J usage is TRBJ2-7; D not certain. This CDR3 is 13 amino acids long. With 5 bases removed from V and 7 bases from J, the gap between germline ends came to 15 bases. Germline values: CDR1 SGHAT, CDR2 FQDESV (reference sequence). The CDR3 coding sequence is TGTGCCAGCAGCCCCCGGGCCTCTGGGGAGCAGTACTTC. Amino acid sequence: CASSPRASGEQYF.

CDR3 nucleotides: TGTGCCAGCAGTTTCTCCGGGACAGGGGACGGCACCATATATTTT. Translated: CASSFSGTGDGTIYF. The chain couples TRBV2 to TRBJ1-3; 10 positions match TRBD1. After removal of 5 bases from V and 9 bases from J, the junction contained 10 bases not matched to a gene. Germline assignment: CDR1 SNHLY and CDR2 FYNNEI. CDR3 length: 15 amino acids.

This clonotype was counted a few times. The chain has TRBV7-9 and TRBJ2-2; possible D gene TRBD2, 5 bases. Trimming shortened V by 10 bases and J by 6 bases, and 18 bases separated the two germline ends. Germline V CDR1 and CDR2: SEHNR, FQNEAQ (reference sequence). The CDR3 extends over 14 amino acids. The CDR3 region is CATTWAGVAGELFF. CDR3 coding DNA: TGTGCCACCACGTGGGCGGGTGTGGCCGGGGAGCTGTTTTTT.

This clonotype was observed a few times. The chain carries TRBV4-2 and TRBJ2-5; TRBD2 matches at 13 bases. Germline CDR1 LGHNA, CDR2 YNFKEQ. This CDR3 is built from 17 residues. The junction had 8 bases not matched to a gene; V was cut back by 3 bases and J by 4 bases. In DNA form, the CDR3 reads TGTGCCAGCAGCCAGATCACTAGCGGGGGGGCGGTAGAGACCCAGTACTTC. Its protein is CASSQITSGGAVETQYF.

The chain links TRBV6-1 to TRBJ1-6; D possibly corresponds to TRBD1 (6 bases). Germline V gene data show CDR1 as MNHNS and CDR2 as SASEGT. The ends were cut back, 6 bases at V and 6 bases at J, with 12 bases in the middle. The CDR3 loop spans 14 amino acids. For the CDR3, the DNA is TGTGCCAGCAGCCTACAGGGTAGTAATTCACCCCTCCACTTT. Its protein is CASSLQGSNSPLHF.